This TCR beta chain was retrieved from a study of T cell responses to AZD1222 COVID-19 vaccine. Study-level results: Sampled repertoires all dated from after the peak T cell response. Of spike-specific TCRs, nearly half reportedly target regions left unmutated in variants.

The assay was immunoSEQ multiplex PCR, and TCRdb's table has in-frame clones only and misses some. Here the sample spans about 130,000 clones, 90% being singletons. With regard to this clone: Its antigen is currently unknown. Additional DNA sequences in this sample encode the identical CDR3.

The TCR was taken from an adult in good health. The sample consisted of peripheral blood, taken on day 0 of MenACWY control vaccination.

CDR3 amino acids: CASSPGQNTEAFF. The CDR3 DNA reads as TGTGCCAGCTCACCAGGACAGAACACTGAAGCTTTCTTT. V is TRBV18 and J is TRBJ1-1; possibly TRBD1 for D (5 bases). With 2 bases removed from V and 1 base from J, the gap between germline ends came to 5 bases. The CDR3 contains 13 residues. Germline assignment: CDR1 KGHSH and CDR2 LQKENI.